Each of the 18 T cell receptor beta chains below was sequenced from the same sample in a study of identical twins (dated by TCRdb to between 2015 and 2016). Libraries were constructed by 5' RACE. The reads were generated on an Illumina HiSeq 2000. TCRdb trimmed the raw reads at Q25, called clones with MiXCR and kept productive beta chains. Rows are combined by CDR3 protein, so each entry shows the most common genes and DNA. The table for this sample lists about 1.7 million distinct CDR3 sequences; roughly a third of them were counted only once. About 0.25% of the sample is taken by the ten largest. The specimen was cord blood. These receptors all stem from a newborn girl in good health.

This CDR3 is CSARTSGGPDTQYF. The CDR3 region has the DNA TGCAGTGCTAGGACAAGCGGGGGACCAGATACGCAGTATTTT. V and J are TRBV20-1 and TRBJ2-3; 8 nucleotides agree with TRBD2. This CDR3 spans 14 amino acids. V lost 3 bases and J lost 4; bases outside the gene matches: 6. The V gene's germline CDR1 is DFQATT and CDR2 SNEGSKA (reference sequence).

CDR3 sequence reads: CASSPRSGRGINEQYF. CDR3 bases: TGTGCCAGCAGCCCGCGTAGCGGGAGGGGTATCAATGAGCAGTACTTC. The rearrangement uses TRBV7-9 and TRBJ2-5; the match to TRBD2 covers 11 bases. This CDR3 comprises 16 residues. Losses at the gene ends were 5 bases for V and 11 bases for J; bases not matched to a gene: 16. The germline V gene has CDR1 SEHNR and CDR2 FQNEAQ (reference sequence).

The chain recombines TRBV28 with TRBJ2-3; 10 bases map to TRBD1. Looked up from germline, CDR1 is MDHEN and CDR2 is SYDVKM. The ends lost 1 base at V and 4 bases at J; junction bases unmatched: 5. This CDR3 is built from 16 residues. The CDR3 region has the DNA TGTGCCAGCAGTTTATTCGGGACAGGGGCTGCAGATACGCAGTATTTT. This translates into CASSLFGTGAADTQYF.

The rearrangement uses TRBV10-3 and TRBJ2-5; perhaps TRBD1 as D (6 bases). Germline V gene data show CDR1 as ENHRY and CDR2 as SYGVKD. This CDR3 comprises 14 residues. V was shortened by 4 bases and J by 4 bases, with 13 bases between the two germline ends. In DNA, the CDR3 is TGTGCCATCAGTGTGCGACAAGGGGGAGAGACCCAGTACTTC. Its translation: CAISVRQGGETQYF.

The rearrangement uses TRBV24-1 and TRBJ2-2, with 13 bases aligning to TRBD2. The CDR3 consists of 17 residues. V was pared by 4 bases and J by 6 bases, with 7 bases of the junction left unmatched. CDR1 is KGHDR and CDR2 is SFDVKD in the germline V gene. This chain's CDR3 is CATSDTRLAGGPGELFF. CDR3 coding DNA: TGTGCCACCAGTGACACGCGACTAGCGGGAGGTCCCGGGGAGCTGTTTTTT.

The chain is built from TRBV2 and TRBJ2-7, with 12 positions matching TRBD2. CDR1 SNHLY and CDR2 FYNNEI come from the germline V gene. V lost 2 bases to trimming and J lost 2 bases; unmatched junction nucleotides: 7. The CDR3 is made up of 17 amino acids. The CDR3 loop reads CASSERTSGIRTYEQYF. CDR3 bases: TGTGCCAGCAGTGAAAGGACTAGCGGGATTAGAACCTACGAGCAGTACTTC.

This clonotype was recorded many times. The V call is TRBV20-1, the J call TRBJ1-2; tentative D call: TRBD1 (6 bases). The germline CDR1 and CDR2 sequences are DFQATT and SNEGSKA (reference sequence). The CDR3 covers 12 residues. This CDR3 is CSAADRNYGYTF. The CDR3 nucleotides are TGCAGCGCCGCCGACAGGAACTATGGCTACACCTTC.

The CDR3 sequence: CASSLFLPTEAFF. CDR3 bases: TGTGCCAGCAGTTTATTCCTCCCGACTGAAGCTTTCTTT. The chain has TRBV28 and TRBJ1-1, with D hard to call. The germline V and J ends were trimmed by 1 base and 5 bases, with 8 bases remaining between them. The CDR3 consists of 13 residues. Per germline, CDR1 MDHEN and CDR2 SYDVKM.

For this clonotype: The junction differs from germline at one of its ends, possibly a read error. This chain links TRBV9 with TRBJ2-3, with D unresolved. Germline CDR1 SGDLS, CDR2 YYNGEE. The CDR3 is made up of 14 amino acids. CDR3 sequence: CAGSFYPPRDTQYF. The CDR3 DNA reads as TGTGCCGGCAGCTTCTACCCCCCAAGGGATACGCAGTATTTT.

The sample holds many counts of this clonotype. The chain links TRBV29-1 to TRBJ2-1; TRBD2 aligns across 11 bases. Germline CDR1 and CDR2: SQVTM and ANQGSEA. The CDR3 is 14 residues long. J lost 3 bases, V lost 7 bases, and 5 bases had no gene match. The CDR3 DNA reads as TGCAGCGGACGACTAGCGGGGAACTACAATGAGCAGTTCTTC. Translation: CSGRLAGNYNEQFF.

The count of this clonotype is one. V usage is TRBV27 and J usage is TRBJ2-2; D tentatively fits TRBD1 or TRBD2 (5 bases each). V lost 6 bases to trimming and J lost 4 bases, with 18 bases between them. This CDR3 is built from 16 residues. Germline V lookup: CDR1 MNHEY, CDR2 SMNVEV (reference sequence). The CDR3 loop reads CASSPTPGTTTGELFF. CDR3 nucleotides: TGTGCCAGCAGCCCGACCCCCGGGACGACCACCGGGGAGCTGTTTTTT.

This clonotype was counted a few times. V and J are TRBV3-1 and TRBJ1-2; D might be TRBD1 (5 bases). CDR1 LGHDT and CDR2 YNNKEL come from the germline V gene (reference sequence). The CDR3 is 16 amino acids. The V and J ends lost 0 bases and 0 bases respectively, with 11 bases between them. The CDR3 nucleotides read TGTGCCAGCAGCCAAGATGCCGGGGCAGCTAACTATGGCTACACCTTC. Translation: CASSQDAGAANYGYTF.

The chain joins TRBV12-3 or TRBV12-4 to TRBJ2-3, with TRBD2 matching over 7 bases. V gave up 1 base and J gave up 1 base; unmatched junction bases: 5. The CDR3 sequence is 16 residues long. The chain's CDR3 is CASSLGDYPGTDTQYF. CDR3 nucleotides: TGTGCCAGCAGTTTAGGGGACTACCCTGGCACAGATACGCAGTATTTT.

The chain recombines TRBV4-2 with TRBJ2-3, with D maybe TRBD2 (6 bases). V lost 1 base, J lost 6 bases, and 11 bases lay in between. The germline V gene has CDR1 LGHNA and CDR2 YNFKEQ. The length of the CDR3 is 14 residues. The DNA for the CDR3 is TGTGCCAGCAGCCAAGTGCTAGCGAGGGATACGCAGTATTTT. Protein: CASSQVLARDTQYF.

In this sample, this clonotype turned up many times. V usage is TRBV5-1 and J usage is TRBJ2-1; possibly TRBD2 for D (6 bases). CDR1 SGHRS and CDR2 YFSETQ come from the germline V gene. The V and J ends lost 1 base and 1 base respectively, with 6 bases between them. The CDR3 is 14 residues long. The CDR3 region is CASSLRGSYNEQFF. The CDR3 DNA reads TGCGCCAGCAGCTTGCGGGGGTCCTACAATGAGCAGTTCTTC.

This clonotype was seen once. The chain combines TRBV30 with TRBJ1-3; tentatively, D is TRBD1 (5 bases). Per germline, CDR1 GTSNPN and CDR2 SVGIG (reference sequence). The CDR3 is made up of 12 amino acids. Trimming removed 5 bases at V and 0 bases at J, with 5 bases between. CDR3 DNA: TGTGCCTGGGGGGCCTCTGGAAACACCATATATTTT. Translation gives CAWGASGNTIYF.

A word on this clonotype: The final CDR3 position lacks the conserved phenylalanine or tryptophan, pointing to a likely read error. CDR3 coding DNA: TGTGCCAGCAGCTTTGTCTCGGGATCGGGAGATACGCAGTATGTT. As protein: CASSFVSGSGDTQYV. The gene calls are TRBV11-2 and TRBJ2-3, with D possibly being TRBD2 (5 bases). Looked up from germline, CDR1 is SGHAT and CDR2 is FQNNGV. The CDR3 has 15 amino acids. Trimming removed 3 bases from V and 5 bases from J, with 15 bases in between.

This chain connects TRBV27 to TRBJ1-5; 10 nucleotides match TRBD1. CDR1 and CDR2 (germline): MNHEY, SMNVEV (reference sequence). V gave up 8 bases and J gave up 2 bases; unmatched junction bases: 6. The CDR3 covers 15 residues. CDR3 amino acids: CASGRGTGGNQPQHF. The CDR3 region has the DNA TGTGCCAGCGGTCGAGGGACAGGGGGCAATCAGCCCCAGCATTTT.